The 9 T cell receptor beta chains below were found in one sample sequenced in a study of T cells in Graves' hyperthyroidism and ophthalmopathy. RNA transcripts served as the template for amplifying TCR beta CDR3 regions. A first-round RT-PCR of the TCR CDR3 used the HTBI primer set. TCRdb itself ran the multiplex PCR reads through MiXCR, one entry per CDR3 protein. The repertoire consists of roughly 800,000 distinct CDR3 sequences, with roughly 40% occurring once and the leading ten covering more than 7%. The sequenced sample was blood. The receptors were sampled from a man younger than 30 with Graves' hyperthyroidism.

This chain connects TRBV7-9 to TRBJ2-7, with 7 bases identical to TRBD2. Per germline, CDR1 SEHNR and CDR2 FQNEAQ (reference sequence). Germline trimming cut 5 bases from V and 0 bases from J; bases unmatched to any gene: 13. This CDR3 has 17 amino acids. CDR3 nucleotide sequence: TGTGCCAGCAGCCGTAGTATACTCGGCGGGAGCTCCTACGAGCAGTACTTC. It encodes CASSRSILGGSSYEQYF.

This clonotype has just a few counts. The V and J genes are TRBV19 and TRBJ1-2; D gene unclear. This CDR3 contains 15 residues. Germline CDR1 is LNHDA and CDR2 is SQIVND (reference sequence). Trimming removed 5 bases from V and 0 bases from J, with 13 bases in between. CDR3 sequence (DNA): TGTGCCAGTAGTGTCTCTTTCCTAGCTAACTATGGCTACACCTTC. Residues: CASSVSFLANYGYTF.

This clonotype has a handful of counts. The genes are TRBV27 and TRBJ1-3; the D is unclear. From germline, CDR1 is MNHEY and CDR2 SMNVEV (reference sequence). This CDR3 is built from 14 residues. Trimming cost V 6 bases and J 0 bases, with 9 bases left between them. The CDR3 DNA sequence: TGTGCCAGCAGACCGGACGGCTCTGGAAACACCATATATTTT. This sequence encodes CASRPDGSGNTIYF.

The V and J genes are TRBV6-5 and TRBJ2-7; D could derive from TRBD1 or TRBD2 (6 bases each). The germline gives CDR1 MNHEY, CDR2 SVGAGI. V lost 5 bases to trimming and J lost 3 bases, with 23 bases between them. The CDR3 covers 17 residues. The CDR3 here is CASSEARGHQHYYEQYF. CDR3 coding DNA: TGTGCCAGCAGTGAAGCGCGGGGACACCAACATTACTACGAGCAGTACTTC.

This clonotype has only a few counts. This chain uses TRBV12-3 or TRBV12-4 with TRBJ1-1; D uncertain. CDR3 size: 13 residues. The V end lost 2 bases, the J end lost 4 bases, and 8 bases lay between the germline ends. The CDR3 sequence: CASSLTRTTEAFF. The CDR3, as DNA: TGTGCCAGCAGTTTAACCAGGACCACTGAAGCTTTCTTT.

The rearrangement joins TRBV29-1 to TRBJ1-2; 9 positions match TRBD1. This CDR3 is 14 amino acids long. Trimming removed 7 bases from V and 2 bases from J; junction bases left unmatched: 8. Germline V gene lookup returns CDR1 SQVTM and CDR2 ANQGSEA. The CDR3: CSAPDRGTNYGYTF. The CDR3, as DNA: TGCAGCGCCCCGGACAGGGGCACCAACTATGGCTACACCTTC. Based on the CDR3 plus reference TRBV29-1 and TRBJ1-2, the full variable domain is SAVISQKPSRDICQRGTSLTIQCQVDSQVTMMFWYRQQPGQSLTLIATANQGSEATYESGFVIDKFPISRPNLTFSTLTVSNMSPEDSSIYLCSAPDRGTNYGYTFGSGTRLTVV.

This chain links TRBV7-9 with TRBJ2-7, with 9 positions matching TRBD1. This CDR3 contains 13 residues. Looked up from germline, CDR1 is SEHNR and CDR2 is FQNEAQ (reference sequence). Trimming cost V 2 bases and J 7 bases; bases outside gene matches: 3. Here the CDR3 DNA reads TGTGCCAGCAGCTTACACGGGACAGGGGAGCAGTACTTC. It translates to CASSLHGTGEQYF.

This chain joins TRBV25-1 and TRBJ1-1; D call uncertain. V lost 4 bases and J 0 bases, leaving 12 bases between the germline ends. Germline V lookup: CDR1 MGHDK, CDR2 SYGVNS. The CDR3 is 15 residues long. The CDR3 protein is CASSASRQVNTEAFF. For the CDR3, the DNA is TGTGCCAGCAGTGCTAGTAGGCAGGTGAACACTGAAGCTTTCTTT.

This clonotype was observed at least ten times. The rearrangement links TRBV6-6 to TRBJ1-3; no firm D call. The germline gives CDR1 MNHNY, CDR2 SVGAGI (reference sequence). The V and J ends lost 6 bases and 4 bases respectively, with 13 bases between them. CDR3 length equals 14 residues. The CDR3 is CASRDASSGNTIYF. The CDR3, as DNA: TGTGCCAGCAGAGACGCCAGCTCAGGAAACACCATATATTTT.